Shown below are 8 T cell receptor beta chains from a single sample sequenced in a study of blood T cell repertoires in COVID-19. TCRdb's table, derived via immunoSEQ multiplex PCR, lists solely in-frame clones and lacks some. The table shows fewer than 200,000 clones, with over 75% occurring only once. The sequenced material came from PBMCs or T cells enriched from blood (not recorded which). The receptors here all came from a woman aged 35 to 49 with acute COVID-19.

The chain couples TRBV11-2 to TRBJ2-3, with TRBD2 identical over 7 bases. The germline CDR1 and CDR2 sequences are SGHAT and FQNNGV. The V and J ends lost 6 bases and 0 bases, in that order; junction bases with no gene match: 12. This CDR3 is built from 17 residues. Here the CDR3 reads CASRRFGGKASTDTQYF. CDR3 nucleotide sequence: TGTGCCAGCAGGAGGTTCGGGGGGAAAGCTAGCACAGATACGCAGTATTTT. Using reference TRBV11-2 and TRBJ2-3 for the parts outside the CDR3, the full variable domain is EAGVAQSPRYKIIEKRQSVAFWCNPISGHATLYWYQQILGQGPKLLIQFQNNGVVDDSQLPKDRFSAERLKGVDSTLKIQPAKLEDSAVYLCASRRFGGKASTDTQYFGPGTRLTVL.

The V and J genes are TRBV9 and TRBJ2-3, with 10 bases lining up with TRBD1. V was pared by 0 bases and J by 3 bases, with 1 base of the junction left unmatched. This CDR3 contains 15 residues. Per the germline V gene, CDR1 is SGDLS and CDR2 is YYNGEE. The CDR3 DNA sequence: TGTGCCAGCAGCGTAGGGGACAGGGGTACAGATACGCAGTATTTT. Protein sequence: CASSVGDRGTDTQYF.

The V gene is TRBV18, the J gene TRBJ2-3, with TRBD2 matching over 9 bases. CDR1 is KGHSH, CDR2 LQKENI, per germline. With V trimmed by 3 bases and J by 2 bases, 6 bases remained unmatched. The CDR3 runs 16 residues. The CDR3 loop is CASSPPAGGTTDTQYF. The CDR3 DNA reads TGTGCCAGCTCACCCCCAGCGGGAGGCACCACAGATACGCAGTATTTT.

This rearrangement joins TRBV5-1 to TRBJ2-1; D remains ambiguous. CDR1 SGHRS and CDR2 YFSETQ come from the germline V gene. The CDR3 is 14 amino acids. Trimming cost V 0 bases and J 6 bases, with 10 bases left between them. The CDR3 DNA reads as TGCGCCAGCAGCTTGGGGGCAAGCACCAATGAGCAGTTCTTC. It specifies CASSLGASTNEQFF.

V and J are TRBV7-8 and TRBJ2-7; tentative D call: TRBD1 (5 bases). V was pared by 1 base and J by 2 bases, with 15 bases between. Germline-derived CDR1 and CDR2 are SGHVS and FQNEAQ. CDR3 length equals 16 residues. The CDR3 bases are TGTGCCAGCAGCTTAGTTTGGGGCGGTTCGACCTACGAGCAGTACTTC. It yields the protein CASSLVWGGSTYEQYF.

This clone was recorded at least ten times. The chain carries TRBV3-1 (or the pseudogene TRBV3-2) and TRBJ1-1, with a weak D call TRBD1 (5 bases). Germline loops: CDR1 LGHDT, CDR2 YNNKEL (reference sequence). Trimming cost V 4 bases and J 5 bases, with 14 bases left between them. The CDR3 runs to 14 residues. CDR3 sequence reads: CASSRRGLWTEAFF. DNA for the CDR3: TGTGCCAGCAGCCGTAGGGGACTCTGGACTGAAGCTTTCTTT.

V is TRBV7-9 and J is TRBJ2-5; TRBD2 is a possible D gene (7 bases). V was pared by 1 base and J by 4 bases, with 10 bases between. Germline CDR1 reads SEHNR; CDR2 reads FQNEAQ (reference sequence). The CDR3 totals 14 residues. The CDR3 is CASSLGGGGETQYF. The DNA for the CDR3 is TGTGCCAGCAGCTTAGGAGGGGGGGGAGAGACCCAGTACTTC.

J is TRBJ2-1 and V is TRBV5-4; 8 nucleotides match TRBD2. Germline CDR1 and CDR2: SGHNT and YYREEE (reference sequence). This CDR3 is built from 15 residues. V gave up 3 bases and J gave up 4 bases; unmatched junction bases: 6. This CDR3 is CASSSLAGPYNEQFF. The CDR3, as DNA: TGTGCCAGCAGCTCCTTAGCGGGACCTTACAATGAGCAGTTCTTC.